This TCR beta chain was identified during a study of T-cell memory formation after mild COVID-19 (dated by TCRdb to the early 2020s). Regarding the research as a whole: TCR sequence clusters from the two donors were largely donor specific. In a couple of donors, T-cell clones that expanded and contracted after mild COVID-19 were followed by sequencing TCRalpha and TCRbeta repertoires longitudinally. Two young, previously healthy adult volunteers made up the cohort, one male and one female.

The CDR3 numbers 13 residues from cysteine through phenylalanine. Just the 39-base CDR3 DNA is kept, in frame starting at base 1. From a lookup of the germline V gene (reference sequence), CDR1 and CDR2 are LNHDA and SQIVND. The germline V and J ends show losses of 10 bases and 4 bases respectively, and no gene match explains 4 bases of the junction. Data came from an Illumina NovaSeq 6000. cDNA libraries for TCRalpha and TCRbeta were prepared by 5'RACE using constant-segment primers, with sample barcodes and unique molecular identifiers added. Trizol reagent was used to extract RNA from every sample. Amplification of the libraries took two PCR steps, and the second step added a second sample barcode plus Illumina TruSeq adapters. Libraries were sequenced on an Illumina NovaSeq with 2 x 150 bp paired-end reads. The paper's processing steps were these. With migec v1.2.7, reads were demultiplexed and then collapsed into UMI-guided consensus sequences. With mixcr v2.1.11, UMI consensuses were aligned to TRA and TRB V and J templates and assembled into clonotypes. A clonotype was counted as expanded or contracted only if both edgeR and NoisET called the change significant, with noise models trained on biological replicates. For edgeR calls, the cutoffs were a false discovery rate-adjusted p below 0.01 and a log2 fold-change threshold of 1. As an exploratory analysis of dynamics, max-normalized trajectories of the 1000 most abundant clonotypes were examined with PCA combined with hierarchical clustering. Each responding clone was given a CD4 or CD8 phenotype based on the CD4+ and CD8+ repertoires, which had been sequenced separately. TCRdb reworked the public reads: Q25 trimming with fastp, MiXCR clone assembly, productive beta chains retained. Entries that share a CDR3 protein sequence are merged under the most common genes and DNA. The V and J calls were not made by the authors but by TCRdb's processing. A total of 200,000 to 300,000 distinct CDR3 sequences appear in this sample, approximately 15% of them only once. The leading ten clones occupy around a fifth of the sample.

General findings and caveats noted by the study authors: Clones contracting from day 15 to 85 had balanced CD4/CD8 phenotypes, while a second wave expanding from day 15 to 37 was biased towards CD4+. Some responding clones were detected in pre-infection memory, which suggested that pre-existing cross-reactive memory T cells had joined the SARS-CoV-2 response. The study covered only two mild cases, and larger cohorts including severe cases with pre-infection samples were considered necessary. Contracting CD4+ clones were found mainly in CM and EM memory subsets, while CD8+ clones were enriched in EMRA. SARS-CoV-2 specificity was not confirmed for the second-wave clones peaking on day 37.

Ficoll-Paque density gradient centrifugation was the method used to isolate PBMCs. Only a few counts were recorded for this clonotype. No antigen is known for it. The input lacks base qualities; no much larger clone sits a single base away. The clonotype originates from a man younger than 35 who had mild COVID-19 (a few samples of this study predate the infection). The sample titles of this study are shuffled in the database, so cell type and time point are left out; the donor was told from shared clones. The sequenced sample was PBMCs or a T cell subset sorted from them (not recorded which). This chain joins TRBV19 to TRBJ1-5, and 10 junction bases match TRBD1. Read as DNA, the sequence is TGTGCCACGGGACAGGGGTTAAATCAGCCCCAGCATTTT. It encodes CATGQGLNQPQHF.